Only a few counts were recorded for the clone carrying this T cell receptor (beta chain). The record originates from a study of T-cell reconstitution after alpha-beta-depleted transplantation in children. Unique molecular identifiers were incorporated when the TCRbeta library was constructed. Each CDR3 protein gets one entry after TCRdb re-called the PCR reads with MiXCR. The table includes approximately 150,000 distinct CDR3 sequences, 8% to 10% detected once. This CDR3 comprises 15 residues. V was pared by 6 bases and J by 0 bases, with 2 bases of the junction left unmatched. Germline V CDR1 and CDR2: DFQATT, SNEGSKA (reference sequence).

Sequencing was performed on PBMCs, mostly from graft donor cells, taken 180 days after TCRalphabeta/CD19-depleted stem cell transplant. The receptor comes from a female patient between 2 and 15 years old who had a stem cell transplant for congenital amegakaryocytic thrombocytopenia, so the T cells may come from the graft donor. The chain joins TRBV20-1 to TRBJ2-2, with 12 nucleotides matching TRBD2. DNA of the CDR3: TGCAGTGCAAGGACTAGCGGGACGAACACCGGGGAGCTGTTTTTT. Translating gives CSARTSGTNTGELFF.